A single T cell receptor beta chain is shown here with its context. The junction departs from the called germline gene at one end, perhaps through a read error. This record belongs to a study of blood T cell repertoires in COVID-19. Study at large: Italy, Spain and the United States were the sources of the convalescent and acute COVID-19 samples.

This CDR3 contains 19 residues. CDR1 and CDR2 from the germline V gene are MNHNS and SASEGT. A case of COVID-19 had been met by exposed participants within 2 weeks before study entry. Original handling: Reference gene primer amplification in the assay estimated nucleated cell counts. Sequenced by immunoSEQ multiplex PCR; TCRdb stores in-frame clones only, minus some. Clone size and V and J calls were adopted from that table, with D and trimming inferred from the DNA. The sample holds approximately 260,000 clones, around 83% seen once. The receptor was derived from a woman between 50 and 59 years old who had been exposed to COVID-19. V and J are TRBV6-1 and TRBJ1-6; 9 nucleotides line up with TRBD1. Sequences were obtained from PBMCs or T cells enriched from blood (not recorded which). CDR3: CASREAGTGLFSRNSPLHF. The CDR3 DNA reads TGTGCCAGCAGAGAAGCCGGGACAGGGCTTTTCTCAAGGAATTCACCCCTCCACTTT.